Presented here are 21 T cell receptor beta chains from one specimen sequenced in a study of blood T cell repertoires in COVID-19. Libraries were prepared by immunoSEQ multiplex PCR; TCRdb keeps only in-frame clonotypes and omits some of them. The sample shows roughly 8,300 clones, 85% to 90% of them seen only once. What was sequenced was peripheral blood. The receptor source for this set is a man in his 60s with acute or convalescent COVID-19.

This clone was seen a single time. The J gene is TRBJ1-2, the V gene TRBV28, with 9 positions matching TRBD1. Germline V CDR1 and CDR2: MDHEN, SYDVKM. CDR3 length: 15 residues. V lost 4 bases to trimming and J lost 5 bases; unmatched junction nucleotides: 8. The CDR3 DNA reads TGTGCCAGCAGTTCAGCGGACAGGGGAGAATATGGCTACACCTTC. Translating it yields CASSSADRGEYGYTF.

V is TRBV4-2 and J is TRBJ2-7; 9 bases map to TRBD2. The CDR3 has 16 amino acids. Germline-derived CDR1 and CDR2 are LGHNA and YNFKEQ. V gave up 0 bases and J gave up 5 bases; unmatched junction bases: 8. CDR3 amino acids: CASSQDLAGARNEQYV. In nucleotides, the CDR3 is TGTGCCAGCAGCCAAGATTTAGCGGGGGCGCGAAACGAGCAGTACGTC.

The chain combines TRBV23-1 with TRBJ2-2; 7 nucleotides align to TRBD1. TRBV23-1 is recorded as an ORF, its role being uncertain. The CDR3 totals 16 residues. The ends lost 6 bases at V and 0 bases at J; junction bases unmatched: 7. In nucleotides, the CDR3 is TGCGCCAGCAGGCCGACAGGGACCACGAACACCGGGGAGCTGTTTTTT. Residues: CASRPTGTTNTGELFF.

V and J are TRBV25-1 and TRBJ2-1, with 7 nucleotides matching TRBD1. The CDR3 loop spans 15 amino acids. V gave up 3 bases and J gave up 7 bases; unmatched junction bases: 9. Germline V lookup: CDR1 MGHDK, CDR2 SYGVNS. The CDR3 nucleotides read TGTGCCAGCAGTGAGGCCCGCCTACAGGGGAATGAGCAGTTCTTC. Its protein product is CASSEARLQGNEQFF.

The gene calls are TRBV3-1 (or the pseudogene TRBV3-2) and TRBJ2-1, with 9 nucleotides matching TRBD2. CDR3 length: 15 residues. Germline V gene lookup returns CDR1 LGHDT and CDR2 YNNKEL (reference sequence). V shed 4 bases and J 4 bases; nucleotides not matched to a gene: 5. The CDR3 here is CASSPLAGRYNEQFF. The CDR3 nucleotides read TGTGCCAGCAGCCCCCTAGCGGGAAGGTACAATGAGCAGTTCTTC.

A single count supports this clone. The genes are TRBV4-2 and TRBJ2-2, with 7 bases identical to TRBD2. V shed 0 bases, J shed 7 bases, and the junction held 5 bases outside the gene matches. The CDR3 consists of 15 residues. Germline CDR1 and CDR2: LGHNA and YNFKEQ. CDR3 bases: TGTGCCAGCAGCCAAGAGGGCGGGACTAACGGGGAGCTGTTTTTT. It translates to CASSQEGGTNGELFF.

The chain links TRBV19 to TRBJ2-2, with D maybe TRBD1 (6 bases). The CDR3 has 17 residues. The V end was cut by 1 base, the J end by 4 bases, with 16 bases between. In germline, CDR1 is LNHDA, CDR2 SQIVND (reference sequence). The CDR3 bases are TGTGCCAGTAGTATAGCCCGACAGGTCATAAGCACCGGGGAGCTGTTTTTT. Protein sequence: CASSIARQVISTGELFF.

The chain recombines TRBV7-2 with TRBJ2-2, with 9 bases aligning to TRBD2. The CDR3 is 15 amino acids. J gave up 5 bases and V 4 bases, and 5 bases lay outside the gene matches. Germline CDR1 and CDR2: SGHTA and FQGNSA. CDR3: CASSSLAGRTGELFF. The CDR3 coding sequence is TGTGCCAGCAGCTCTCTAGCGGGACGGACCGGGGAGCTGTTTTTT.

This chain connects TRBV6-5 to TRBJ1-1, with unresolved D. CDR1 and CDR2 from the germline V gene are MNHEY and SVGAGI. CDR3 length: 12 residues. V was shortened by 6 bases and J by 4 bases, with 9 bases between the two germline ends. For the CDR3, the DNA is TGTGCCAGCAGAGATTTCGGCACTGAAGCTTTCTTT. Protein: CASRDFGTEAFF.

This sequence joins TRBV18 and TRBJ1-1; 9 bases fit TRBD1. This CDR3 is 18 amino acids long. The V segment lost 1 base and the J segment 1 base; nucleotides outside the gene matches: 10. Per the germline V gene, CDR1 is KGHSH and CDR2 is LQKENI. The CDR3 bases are TGTGCCAGCTCACCACGGGGACAGGGTGGTAGGGCGAACACTGAAGCTTTCTTT. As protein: CASSPRGQGGRANTEAFF.

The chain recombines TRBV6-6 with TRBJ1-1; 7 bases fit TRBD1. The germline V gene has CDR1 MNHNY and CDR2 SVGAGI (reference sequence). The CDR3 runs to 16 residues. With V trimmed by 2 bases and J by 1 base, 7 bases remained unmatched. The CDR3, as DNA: TGTGCCAGCAGTTACGAAACAGGGGCGTCGAACACTGAAGCTTTCTTT. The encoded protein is CASSYETGASNTEAFF.

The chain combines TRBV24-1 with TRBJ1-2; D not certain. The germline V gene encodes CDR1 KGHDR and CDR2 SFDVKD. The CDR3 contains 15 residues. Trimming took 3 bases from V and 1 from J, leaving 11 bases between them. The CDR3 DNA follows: TGTGCCACCAGTGATCCGGCAGGACTTAACTATGGCTACACCTTC. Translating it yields CATSDPAGLNYGYTF.

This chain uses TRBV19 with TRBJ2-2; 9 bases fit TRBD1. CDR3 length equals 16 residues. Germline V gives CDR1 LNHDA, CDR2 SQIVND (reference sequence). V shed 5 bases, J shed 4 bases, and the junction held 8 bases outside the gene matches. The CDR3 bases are TGTGCCAGTAGTTTAACAGGGGGCTGGGTCACCGGGGAGCTGTTTTTT. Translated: CASSLTGGWVTGELFF.

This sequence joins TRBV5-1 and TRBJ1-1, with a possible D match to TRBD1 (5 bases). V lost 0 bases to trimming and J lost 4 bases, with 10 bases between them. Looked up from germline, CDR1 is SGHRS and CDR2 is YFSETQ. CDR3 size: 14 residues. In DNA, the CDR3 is TGCGCCAGCAGCTTGGGGTTCCAGGGCACTGAAGCTTTCTTT. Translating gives CASSLGFQGTEAFF.

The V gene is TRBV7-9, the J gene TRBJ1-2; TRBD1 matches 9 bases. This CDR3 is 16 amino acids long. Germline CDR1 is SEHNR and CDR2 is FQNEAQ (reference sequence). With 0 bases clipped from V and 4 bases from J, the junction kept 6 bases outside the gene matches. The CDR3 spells CASSLAWDRVTYGYTF. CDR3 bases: TGTGCCAGCAGCTTAGCATGGGACAGGGTGACCTATGGCTACACCTTC.

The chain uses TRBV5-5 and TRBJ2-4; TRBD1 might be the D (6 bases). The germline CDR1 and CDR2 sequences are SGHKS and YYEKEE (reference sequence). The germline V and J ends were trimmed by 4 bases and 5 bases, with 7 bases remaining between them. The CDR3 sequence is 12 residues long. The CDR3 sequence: CASSDRQNIQYF. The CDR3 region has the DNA TGTGCCAGCAGCGACAGGCAAAACATTCAGTACTTC.

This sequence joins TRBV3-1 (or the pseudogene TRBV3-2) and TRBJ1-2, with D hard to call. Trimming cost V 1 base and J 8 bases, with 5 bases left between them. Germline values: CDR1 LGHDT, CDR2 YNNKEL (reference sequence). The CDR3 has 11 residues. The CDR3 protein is CASSQVGGYTF. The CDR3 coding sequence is TGTGCCAGCAGCCAAGTGGGCGGCTACACCTTC.

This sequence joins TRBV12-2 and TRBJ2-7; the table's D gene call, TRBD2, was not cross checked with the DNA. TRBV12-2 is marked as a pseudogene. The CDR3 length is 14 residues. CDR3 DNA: TGTGCAAGTCGCCCGGGGGTGGGAACCTACGAGCAGTACTTC. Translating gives CASRPGVGTYEQYF.

Here the CDR3 reads CASGGTGVTEAFF. In DNA form, the CDR3 reads TGTGCCAGTGGGGGGACAGGGGTTACTGAAGCTTTCTTT. The chain employs TRBV6-8 and TRBJ1-1, with 10 bases aligning to TRBD1. This CDR3 is built from 13 residues. The germline V gene has CDR1 MNHGY and CDR2 SAAAGT. V lost 9 bases, J lost 5 bases, and 6 bases stayed unmatched.

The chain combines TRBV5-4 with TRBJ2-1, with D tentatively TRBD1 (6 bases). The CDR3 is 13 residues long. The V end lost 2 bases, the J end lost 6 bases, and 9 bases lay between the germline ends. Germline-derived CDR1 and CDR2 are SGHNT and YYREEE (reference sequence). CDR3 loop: CASSFQGSNEQFF. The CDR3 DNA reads TGTGCCAGCAGCTTCCAGGGGTCCAATGAGCAGTTCTTC. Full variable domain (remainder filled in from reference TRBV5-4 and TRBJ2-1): ETGVTQSPTHLIKTRGQQVTLRCSSQSGHNTVSWYQQALGQGPQFIFQYYREEENGRGNFPPRFSGLQFPNYSSELNVNALELDDSALYLCASSFQGSNEQFFGPGTRLTVL.

The CDR3 reads CSVGGQVSYNEQFF. DNA of the CDR3: TGCAGCGTTGGCGGACAGGTCTCCTACAATGAGCAGTTCTTC. J is TRBJ2-1 and V is TRBV29-1; 7 bases align to TRBD1. Germline V CDR1 and CDR2: SQVTM, ANQGSEA. The CDR3 contains 14 residues. V shed 4 bases and J 0 bases; nucleotides not matched to a gene: 3.